This TCR beta chain was sequenced in a study of cytomegalovirus exposure and HLA in healthy donors. About the study: One earlier analysis, a look at approximately 190 million T cells, found almost 120 million unique TCR beta sequences. General study findings and limits: Researchers counted around 170 TCR beta chains as cytomegalovirus-associated. By HLA locus, TCR association rates varied in a later analysis, with DRB1 showing the most and HLA-C the fewest. Rare TCR sequences predominated, though certain public TCRs were found in many donors.

About this clone itself: The antigen is undetermined.

This CDR3 is 15 amino acids long. The V and J ends lost 4 bases and 0 bases respectively, with 10 bases between them. The germline V gene encodes CDR1 SNHLY and CDR2 FYNNEI. This PCR relied on a set of 60 Vbeta primers and 13 Jbeta primers. The assay was immunoSEQ multiplex PCR, and TCRdb's table has in-frame clones only and misses some. The data hold about 55,000 clones, with 65% to 85% observed a single time. Sequencing was done on a sample of PBMCs. The chain is built from TRBV2 and TRBJ2-4; no clear D gene. This sequence originates from a female donor in good health and CMV-seronegative. CDR3 in amino acids: CASSVAVVAKNIQYF. The CDR3 region has the DNA TGTGCCAGCAGTGTGGCGGTTGTAGCCAAAAACATTCAGTACTTC.